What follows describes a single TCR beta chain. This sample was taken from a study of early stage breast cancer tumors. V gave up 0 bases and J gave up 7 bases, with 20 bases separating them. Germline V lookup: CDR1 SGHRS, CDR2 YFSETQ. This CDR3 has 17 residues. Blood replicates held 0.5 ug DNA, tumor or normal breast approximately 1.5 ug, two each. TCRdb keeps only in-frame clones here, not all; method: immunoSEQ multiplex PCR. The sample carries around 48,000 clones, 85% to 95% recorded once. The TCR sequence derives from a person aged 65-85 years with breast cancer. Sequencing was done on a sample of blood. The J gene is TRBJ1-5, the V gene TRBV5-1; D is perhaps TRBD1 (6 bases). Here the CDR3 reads CASSLVGGEPSGQPQHF. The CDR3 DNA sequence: TGCGCCAGCAGCTTGGTAGGGGGTGAACCTTCGGGGCAGCCCCAGCATTTT. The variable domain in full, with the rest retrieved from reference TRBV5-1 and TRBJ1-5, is KAGVTQTPRYLIKTRGQQVTLSCSPISGHRSVSWYQQTPGQGLQFLFEYFSETQRNKGNFPGRFSGRQFSNSRSEMNVSTLELGDSALYLCASSLVGGEPSGQPQHFGDGTRLSIL.